This T cell receptor beta chain was obtained from a study of T cell responses to AZD1222 COVID-19 vaccine. Findings and limits, study-wide: Clonal diversity may have been underestimated in mostly white British donors. Samples come after the peak T cell response, not at day 14.

Germline CDR1 SGDLS, CDR2 YYNGEE. V dropped 3 bases and J dropped 6 bases, with 10 bases sitting between them. The CDR3 extends over 12 amino acids. Comment on this clone: Its antigen is currently unknown.

Libraries were prepared by immunoSEQ multiplex PCR; TCRdb keeps only in-frame clonotypes and omits some of them. The table shows about 110,000 clones, with about 94% occurring only once. Sequencing was performed on peripheral blood, taken 28 days after the second AZD1222 dose. The genes are TRBV9 and TRBJ2-7; D possibly corresponds to TRBD2 (6 bases). The receptor's source is an adult who received the AZD1222 COVID-19 vaccine. CDR3 nucleotides: TGTGCCAGCAGCGGGACTAACAGCGAGCAGTACTTC. It yields the protein CASSGTNSEQYF. Full variable domain (rest looked up from reference TRBV9 and TRBJ2-7): DSGVTQTPKHLITATGQRVTLRCSPRSGDLSVYWYQQSLDQGLQFLIQYYNGEERAKGNILERFSAQQFPDLHSELNLSSLELGDSALYFCASSGTNSEQYFGPGTRLTVT.